The 10 T cell receptor beta chains listed next were all sequenced from one sample in a study of T cell responses to AZD1222 COVID-19 vaccine. The repertoire was sequenced with immunoSEQ multiplex PCR; TCRdb's copy has only in-frame clones and lacks some. The sample yields about 78,000 clones, about nine tenths seen once. Sequencing used peripheral blood, obtained 28 days after the second AZD1222 dose. The receptors stem from an adult who received the AZD1222 COVID-19 vaccine.

The V and J genes are TRBV28 and TRBJ2-2; perhaps TRBD2 as D (6 bases). The CDR3 sequence is 14 residues long. Germline lookup yields CDR1 MDHEN and CDR2 SYDVKM. V dropped 6 bases and J dropped 1 base, with 9 bases sitting between them. The CDR3 spells CASRGRGNTGELFF. CDR3 nucleotide sequence: TGTGCCAGCAGGGGGCGGGGGAACACCGGGGAGCTGTTTTTT.

In this sample, this clone turned up once. The gene calls are TRBV28 and TRBJ2-7; TRBD1 matches at 9 bases. Germline loops: CDR1 MDHEN, CDR2 SYDVKM. This CDR3 spans 15 amino acids. J was trimmed by 6 bases and V by 3 bases; bases with no gene match: 9. CDR3 coding DNA: TGTGCCAGCAGTTTTACCGGGACAGGGTCATTCGAGCAGTACTTC. Encoded protein: CASSFTGTGSFEQYF.

The genes are TRBV4-3 and TRBJ2-3; no reliable D call. Looked up from germline, CDR1 is LGHNA and CDR2 is YSLEER. Trimming took 1 base from V and 0 from J, leaving 20 bases between them. This CDR3 spans 19 amino acids. The chain's CDR3 is CASSQAGYGGRASTDTQYF. The CDR3 region has the DNA TGCGCCAGCAGCCAAGCGGGCTATGGTGGTCGGGCGAGCACAGATACGCAGTATTTT.

V gene TRBV27 combines with J gene TRBJ1-4; D is uncertain. The germline CDR1 and CDR2 sequences are MNHEY and SMNVEV (reference sequence). Trimming pared 5 bases from V and 6 bases from J, leaving 16 bases between. This CDR3 has 15 residues. CDR3 in DNA: TGTGCCAGCAGTCCGACTTTACTACAACATGAAAAACTGTTTTTT. It yields the protein CASSPTLLQHEKLFF. Filled out from reference TRBV27 and TRBJ1-4, the complete variable domain reads EAQVTQNPRYLITVTGKKLTVTCSQNMNHEYMSWYRQDPGLGLRQIYYSMNVEVTDKGDVPEGYKVSRKEKRNFPLILESPSPNQTSLYFCASSPTLLQHEKLFFGSGTQLSVL.

J is TRBJ2-3 and V is TRBV24-1; 7 nucleotides agree with TRBD2. The trim removed 1 base at V and 2 bases at J, leaving 8 bases unmatched. The germline CDR1 and CDR2 sequences are KGHDR and SFDVKD. The CDR3 extends over 17 amino acids. The chain's CDR3 is CATSDFKAGMHTDTQYF. The CDR3 nucleotides read TGTGCCACCAGTGATTTTAAAGCGGGGATGCACACAGATACGCAGTATTTT.

This chain connects TRBV28 to TRBJ1-5; no firm D call. This CDR3 is 13 amino acids long. Germline V gene sequence: CDR1 MDHEN, CDR2 SYDVKM. With 7 bases removed from V and 4 bases from J, the gap between germline ends came to 11 bases. The chain's CDR3 is CASTSPGNQPQHF. Here the CDR3 DNA reads TGTGCCAGCACCTCACCTGGGAATCAGCCCCAGCATTTT.

V is TRBV21-1 and J is TRBJ1-2; no check of the table's D call, TRBD1, against the DNA was made. TRBV21-1 is classified as a pseudogene. The CDR3 contains 16 residues. The CDR3 sequence: CASSDRLAWGSDGYTF. CDR3 coding DNA: TGTGCCAGCAGCGACCGTCTCGCTTGGGGCAGCGATGGCTACACCTTC.

The chain combines TRBV7-9 with TRBJ2-2; 11 positions match TRBD2. Germline lookup yields CDR1 SEHNR and CDR2 FQNEAQ (reference sequence). The junction had 7 bases not matched to a gene; V was cut back by 5 bases and J by 5 bases. The CDR3 is made up of 16 amino acids. CDR3 sequence reads: CASSPIAGGRTGELFF. The DNA for the CDR3 is TGTGCCAGCAGCCCCATAGCGGGGGGGCGGACCGGGGAGCTGTTTTTT. Using reference TRBV7-9 and TRBJ2-2 for the parts outside the CDR3, the full variable domain is DTGVSQNPRHKITKRGQNVTFRCDPISEHNRLYWYRQTLGQGPEFLTYFQNEAQLEKSRLLSDRFSAERPKGSFSTLEIQRTEQGDSAMYLCASSPIAGGRTGELFFGEGSRLTVL.

The chain is built from TRBV7-2 and TRBJ2-7; 10 bases are a match to TRBD1. V gave up 3 bases and J gave up 3 bases; unmatched junction bases: 11. The CDR3 spans 17 residues. Germline CDR1 is SGHTA and CDR2 is FQGNSA. CDR3 coding DNA: TGTGCCAGCAGCTTCACAGGGACAGGGGCGGCATTCTACGAGCAGTACTTC. This codes for CASSFTGTGAAFYEQYF.

The chain couples TRBV5-4 to TRBJ1-1; tentatively, D is TRBD1 (6 bases). CDR1 is SGHNT and CDR2 is YYREEE in the germline V gene (reference sequence). The CDR3 totals 17 residues. Trimming stripped 0 bases from V and 3 bases from J, with 18 bases between. The CDR3 nucleotides read TGTGCCAGCAGCTTGGCCGATTTCCGGGACAAGTACACTGAAGCTTTCTTT. Its translation is CASSLADFRDKYTEAFF.